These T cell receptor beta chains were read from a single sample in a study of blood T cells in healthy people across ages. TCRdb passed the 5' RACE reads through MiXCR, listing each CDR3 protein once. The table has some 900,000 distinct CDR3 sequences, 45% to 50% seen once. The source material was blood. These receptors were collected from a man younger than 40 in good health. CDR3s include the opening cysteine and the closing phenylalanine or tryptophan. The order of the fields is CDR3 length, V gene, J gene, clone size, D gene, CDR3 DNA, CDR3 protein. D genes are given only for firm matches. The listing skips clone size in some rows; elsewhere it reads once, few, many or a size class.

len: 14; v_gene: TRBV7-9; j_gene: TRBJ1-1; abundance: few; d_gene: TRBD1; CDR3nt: TGTGCCAGCAGCTTAGCGGACAGGCGCACTGAAGCTTTCTTT; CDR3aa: CASSLADRRTEAFF
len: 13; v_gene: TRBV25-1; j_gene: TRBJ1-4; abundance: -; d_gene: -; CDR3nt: TGTGCCAGCAGTAAGAGGAGGGATGAAAAACTGTTTTTT; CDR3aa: CASSKRRDEKLFF
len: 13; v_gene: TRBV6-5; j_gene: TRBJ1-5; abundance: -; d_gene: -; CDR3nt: TGTGCCAGCAGGTTGAGGTCCAATCAGCCCCAGCATTTT; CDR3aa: CASRLRSNQPQHF
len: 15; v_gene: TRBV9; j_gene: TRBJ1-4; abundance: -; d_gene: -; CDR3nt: TGTGCCAGCAGCGGCAGGGATGCAACTAATGAAAAACTGTTTTTT; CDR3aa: CASSGRDATNEKLFF
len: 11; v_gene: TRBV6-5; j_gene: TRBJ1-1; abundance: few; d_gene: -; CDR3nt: TGTGCCAGCAGTTACAACAGGGAAGCTTTCTTT; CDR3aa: CASSYNREAFF
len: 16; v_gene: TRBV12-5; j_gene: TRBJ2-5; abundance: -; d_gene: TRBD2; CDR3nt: TGTGCTAGTGCCCCGATCATAGCGGGGGGGCTAGGGACCCAGTACTTC; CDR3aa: CASAPIIAGGLGTQYF
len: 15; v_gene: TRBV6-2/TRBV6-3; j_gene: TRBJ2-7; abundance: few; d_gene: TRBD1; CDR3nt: TGTGCCAGCAGAACGGGACAGGTCACCTACAATGAGCAGTACTTC; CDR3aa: CASRTGQVTYNEQYF
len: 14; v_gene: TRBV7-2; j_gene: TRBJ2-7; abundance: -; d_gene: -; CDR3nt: TGTGCCAGCAGCCGTGACAGGTCGGCCTACGAGCAGTACTTC; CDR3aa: CASSRDRSAYEQYF
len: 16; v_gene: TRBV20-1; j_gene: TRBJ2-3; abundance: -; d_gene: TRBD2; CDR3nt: TGCAGTGCTTCTCCCCCATGGGGGGGACGTACAGATACGCAGTATTTT; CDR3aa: CSASPPWGGRTDTQYF
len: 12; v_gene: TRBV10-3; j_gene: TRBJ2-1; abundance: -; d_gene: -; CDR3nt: TGTGCCATCAGTGACCGGAGTGAGACCCAGTTCTTC; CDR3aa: CAISDRSETQFF
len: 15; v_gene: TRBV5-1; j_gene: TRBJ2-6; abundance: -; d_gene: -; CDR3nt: TGCGCCAGCACCGACTTGGCTGCAGGGGCCAACGTCCTGACTTTC; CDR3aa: CASTDLAAGANVLTF
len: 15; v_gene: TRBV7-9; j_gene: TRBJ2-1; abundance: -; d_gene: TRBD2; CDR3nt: TGTGCCAGCAGCTTAGATGATAGCGGGGGGGTTGAGCAGTTCTTC; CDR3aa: CASSLDDSGGVEQFF
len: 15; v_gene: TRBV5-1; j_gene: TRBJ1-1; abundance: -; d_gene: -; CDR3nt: TGCGCCAGCAGCTTAGCAGTTGAAATGAACACTGAAGCTTTCTTT; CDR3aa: CASSLAVEMNTEAFF
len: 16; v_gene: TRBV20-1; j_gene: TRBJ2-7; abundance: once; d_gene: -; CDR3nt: TGCAGTGCCTTTACTCCTCCTGGGGGGAGAGGTAACGAGCAGTACTTC; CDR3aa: CSAFTPPGGRGNEQYF
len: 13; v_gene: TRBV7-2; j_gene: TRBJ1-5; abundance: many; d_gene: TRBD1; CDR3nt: TGCGCCAGCAGTGGACAGGGCAATCAGCCCCAGCATTTT; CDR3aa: CASSGQGNQPQHF
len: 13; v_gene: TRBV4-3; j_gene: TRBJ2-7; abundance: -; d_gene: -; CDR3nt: TGCGCCAGCAGCCAAGATTCTAGATACGAGCAGTACTTC; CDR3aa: CASSQDSRYEQYF
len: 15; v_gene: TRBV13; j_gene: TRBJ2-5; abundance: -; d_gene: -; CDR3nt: TGTGCCAGCAGCTTAAGCCGGCAGGGAGAAGAGACCCAGTACTTC; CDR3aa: CASSLSRQGEETQYF
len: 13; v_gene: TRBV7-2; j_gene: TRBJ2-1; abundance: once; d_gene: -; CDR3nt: TGTGCCAGCAGCTCAAGGTCAGGCAATGAGCAGTTCTTC; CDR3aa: CASSSRSGNEQFF
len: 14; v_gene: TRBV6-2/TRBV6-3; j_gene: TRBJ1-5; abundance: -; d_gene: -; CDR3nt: TGTGCCAGCAGCGAACAGGGTGGCAATCGGCCCCAGCATTTT; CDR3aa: CASSEQGGNRPQHF
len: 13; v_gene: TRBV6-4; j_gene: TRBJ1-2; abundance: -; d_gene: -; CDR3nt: TGTGCCAGCAGTGACTCGGGGGGCTATGGCTACACCTTC; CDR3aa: CASSDSGGYGYTF
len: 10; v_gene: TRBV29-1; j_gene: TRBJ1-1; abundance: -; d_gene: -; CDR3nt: TGCAGCGTTGAAGCCCCTGAAGCTTTCTTT; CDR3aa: CSVEAPEAFF
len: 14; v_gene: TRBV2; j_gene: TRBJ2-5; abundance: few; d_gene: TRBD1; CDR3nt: TGTGCCAGCAGGGACAGGGTTCCACAAGAGACCCAGTACTTC; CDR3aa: CASRDRVPQETQYF
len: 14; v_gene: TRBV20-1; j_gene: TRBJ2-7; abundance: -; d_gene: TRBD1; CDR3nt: TGCAGTGCTACCCAACAGGGGTACTCCTACGAGCGGTACTTC; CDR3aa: CSATQQGYSYERYF
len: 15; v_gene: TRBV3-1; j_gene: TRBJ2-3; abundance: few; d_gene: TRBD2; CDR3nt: TGTGCCAGCACCCTTAGCGGGTTAGACGTTGATACGCAGTATTTT; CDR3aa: CASTLSGLDVDTQYF
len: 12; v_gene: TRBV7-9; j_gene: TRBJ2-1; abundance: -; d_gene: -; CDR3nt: TGTGCCAGCAGCTTGGGGAGTGTTGAGCAGTTCTTC; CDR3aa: CASSLGSVEQFF
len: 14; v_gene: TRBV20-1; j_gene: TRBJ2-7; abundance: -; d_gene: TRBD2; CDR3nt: TGCAGTGCTCAGCCGGGACTAGCGTACTACGAGCAGTACTTC; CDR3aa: CSAQPGLAYYEQYF
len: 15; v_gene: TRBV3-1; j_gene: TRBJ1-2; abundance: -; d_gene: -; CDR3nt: TGTGCCAGCAGCCTGAAAGGGGCGCCTAACTATGGCTACACCTTC; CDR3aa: CASSLKGAPNYGYTF
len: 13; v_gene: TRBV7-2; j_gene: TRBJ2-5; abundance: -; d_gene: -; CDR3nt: TGTGCCAGCACAAGGGGGGTTGGAGAGACCCAGTACTTC; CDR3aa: CASTRGVGETQYF
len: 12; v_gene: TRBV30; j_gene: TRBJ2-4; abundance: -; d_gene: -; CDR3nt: TGTGCCTGGAGTGTTGGACAGCAAAGTGGGTACTTC; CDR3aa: CAWSVGQQSGYF
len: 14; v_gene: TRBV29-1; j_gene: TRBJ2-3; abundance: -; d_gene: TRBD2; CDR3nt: TGCAGCTACGCTAGCGGGAGAGCCACAGATACGCAGTATTTT; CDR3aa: CSYASGRATDTQYF
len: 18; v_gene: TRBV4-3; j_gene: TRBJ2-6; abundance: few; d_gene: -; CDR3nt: TGCGCCAGCAGCCAAGAAGACAGCTCTATCTCTGGGGCCAACGTCCTGACTTTC; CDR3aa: CASSQEDSSISGANVLTF
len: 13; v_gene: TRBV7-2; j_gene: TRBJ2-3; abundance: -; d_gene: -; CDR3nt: TGTGCCAGCAGCTTAGAGGACCTGGGGGCGCAGTATTTT; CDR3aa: CASSLEDLGAQYF
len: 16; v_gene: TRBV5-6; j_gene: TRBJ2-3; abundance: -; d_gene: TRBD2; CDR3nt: TGTGCCAGCAGCCTAGAGCGGGGTGTGAAAACAGATACGCAGTATTTT; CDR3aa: CASSLERGVKTDTQYF
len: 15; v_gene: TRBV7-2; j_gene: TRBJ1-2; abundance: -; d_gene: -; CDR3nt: TGTGCCAGCAGCTTAGTAGCCGGACAGCACTATGGCTACACCTTC; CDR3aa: CASSLVAGQHYGYTF
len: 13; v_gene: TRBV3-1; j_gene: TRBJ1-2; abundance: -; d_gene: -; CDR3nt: TGTGCCAGCAGCCAAGGAACACCCTGCGGCTACACCTTC; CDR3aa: CASSQGTPCGYTF
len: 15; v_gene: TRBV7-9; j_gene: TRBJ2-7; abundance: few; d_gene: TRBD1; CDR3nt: TGTGCCAGCAGCTTAGAGGACAGGTCCTACTACGAGCAGTACTTC; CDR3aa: CASSLEDRSYYEQYF